This TCR beta chain was sequenced during a study of blood T cells in healthy people across ages. Germline CDR1 is DFQATT and CDR2 is SNEGSKA (reference sequence). The CDR3 length is 14 residues. V lost 3 bases, J lost 9 bases, and 15 bases lay in between. Every donor provided 9.5 to 10 milliliters of peripheral blood. The study's findings and limits: There were more naive CD4+ cells and higher diversity in long-lived donors than in aged donors. Diversity of TCR beta per million T cells declined in a roughly linear way with age.

A note on this clonotype: Antigen specificity is unknown. One base away lies a much larger clone, so this may be a sequencing read error.

Primed by a sample-barcoded 5' primer and a J-beta primer mix, a second PCR proceeded for about 7 to 11 cycles. Template switching added a 12-random-nucleotide identifier to every cDNA molecule. TCRdb fed the 5' RACE reads into MiXCR, producing one record per CDR3 protein. Of roughly 2 million distinct CDR3 sequences listed, roughly 52% are singletons. This clonotype was obtained from a woman between 40 and 50 years old in good health. Sequenced input: blood. The chain employs TRBV20-1 and TRBJ1-6, with D possibly TRBD1 on 6 matching bases. CDR3 in amino acids: CSASGTPPGSPLHF. The CDR3 coding sequence is TGCAGTGCTAGTGGGACACCCCCAGGTTCACCCCTCCACTTT.